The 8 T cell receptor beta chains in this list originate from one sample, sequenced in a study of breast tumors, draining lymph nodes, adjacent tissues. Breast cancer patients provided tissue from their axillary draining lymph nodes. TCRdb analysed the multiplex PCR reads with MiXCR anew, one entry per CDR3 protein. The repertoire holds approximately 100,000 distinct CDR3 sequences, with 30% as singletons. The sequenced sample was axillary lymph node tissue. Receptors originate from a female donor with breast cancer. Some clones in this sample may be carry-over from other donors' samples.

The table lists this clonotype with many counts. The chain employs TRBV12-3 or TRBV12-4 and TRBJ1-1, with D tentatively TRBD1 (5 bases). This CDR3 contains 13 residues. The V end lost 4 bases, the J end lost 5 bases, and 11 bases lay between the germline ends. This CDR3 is CASSWGWGTEAFF. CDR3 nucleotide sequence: TGTGCCAGCAGTTGGGGGTGGGGGACTGAAGCTTTCTTT.

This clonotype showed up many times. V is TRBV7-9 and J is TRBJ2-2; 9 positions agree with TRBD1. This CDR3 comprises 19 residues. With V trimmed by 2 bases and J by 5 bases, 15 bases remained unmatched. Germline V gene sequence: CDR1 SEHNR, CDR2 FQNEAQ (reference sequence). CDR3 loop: CASSLSLAHGTGKTGELFF. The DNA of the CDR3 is TGTGCCAGCAGCTTATCCCTTGCCCACGGGACAGGGAAGACCGGGGAGCTGTTTTTT.

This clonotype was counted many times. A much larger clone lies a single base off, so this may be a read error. CDR3 in amino acids: CSAGLGSGRATQYF. The DNA for the CDR3 is TGCAGTGCTGGACTGGGTAGCGGGAGGGCGACCCAGTACTTC. The chain couples TRBV20-1 to TRBJ2-5; 11 nucleotides agree with TRBD2. CDR1 and CDR2 (germline): DFQATT, SNEGSKA (reference sequence). This CDR3 comprises 14 residues. Unmatched junction bases numbered 9, after V lost 5 bases and J lost 7 bases.

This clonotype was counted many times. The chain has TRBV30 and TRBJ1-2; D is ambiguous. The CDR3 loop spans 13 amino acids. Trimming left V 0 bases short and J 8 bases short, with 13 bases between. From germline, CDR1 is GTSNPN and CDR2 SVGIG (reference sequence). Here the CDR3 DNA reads TGTGCCTGGAGTGTAAGGGAGGGTACAGGCTACACCTTC. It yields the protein CAWSVREGTGYTF.

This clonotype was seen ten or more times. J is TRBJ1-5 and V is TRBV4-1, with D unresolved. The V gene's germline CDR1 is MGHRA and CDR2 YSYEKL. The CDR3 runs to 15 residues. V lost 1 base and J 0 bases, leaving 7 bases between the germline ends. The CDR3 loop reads CASSQVSVSNQPQHF. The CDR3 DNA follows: TGCGCCAGCAGCCAAGTGTCGGTTAGCAATCAGCCCCAGCATTTT.

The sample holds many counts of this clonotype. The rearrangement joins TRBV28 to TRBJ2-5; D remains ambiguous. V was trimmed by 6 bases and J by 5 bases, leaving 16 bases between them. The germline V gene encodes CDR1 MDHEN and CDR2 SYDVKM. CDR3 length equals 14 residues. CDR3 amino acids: CASSLRYSWETQYF. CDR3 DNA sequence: TGTGCCAGCAGCTTACGATATTCTTGGGAGACCCAGTACTTC.

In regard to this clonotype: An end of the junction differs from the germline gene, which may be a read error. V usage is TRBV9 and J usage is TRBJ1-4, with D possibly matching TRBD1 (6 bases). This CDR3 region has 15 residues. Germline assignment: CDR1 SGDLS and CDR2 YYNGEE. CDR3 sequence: CASTKGGGPPEKPFF. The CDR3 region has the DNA TGTGCCAGCACCAAGGGGGGCGGCCCTCCGGAAAAACCGTTTTTT.

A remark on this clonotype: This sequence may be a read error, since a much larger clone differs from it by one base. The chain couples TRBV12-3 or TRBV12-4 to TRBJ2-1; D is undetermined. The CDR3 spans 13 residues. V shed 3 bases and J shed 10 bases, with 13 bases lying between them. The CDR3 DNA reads TGTGCCAGCAGTTTCGGGTCCCCGGCGGAGCAGTTCTTC. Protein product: CASSFGSPAEQFF.